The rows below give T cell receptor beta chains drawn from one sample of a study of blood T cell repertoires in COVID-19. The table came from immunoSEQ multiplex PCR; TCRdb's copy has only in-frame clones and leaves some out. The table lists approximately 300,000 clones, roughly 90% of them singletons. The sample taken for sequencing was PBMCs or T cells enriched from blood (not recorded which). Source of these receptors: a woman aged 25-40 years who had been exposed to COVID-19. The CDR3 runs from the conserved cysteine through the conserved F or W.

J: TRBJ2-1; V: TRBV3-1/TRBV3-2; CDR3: CASSRYADRGLYNEQFF
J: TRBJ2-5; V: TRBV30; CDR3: CAWSRGGDGRETQYF
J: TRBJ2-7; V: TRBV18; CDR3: CASSPSGQGGEQYF
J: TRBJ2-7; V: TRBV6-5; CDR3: CASSLAGLEQYF
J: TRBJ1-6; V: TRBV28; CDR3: CASSSPGGSSYNSPLHF
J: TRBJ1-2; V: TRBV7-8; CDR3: CASSSHSLRGTNYGYTF
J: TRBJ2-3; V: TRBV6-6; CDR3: CASSYSVEASTDTQYF
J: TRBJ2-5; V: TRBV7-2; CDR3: CASSPTVFRGETQYF
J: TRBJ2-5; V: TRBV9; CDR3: CASSVGASGLWAGETQYF
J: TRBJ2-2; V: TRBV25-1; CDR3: CANPGHPNTGELFF
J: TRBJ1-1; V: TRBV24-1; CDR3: CATSRQGKAFF
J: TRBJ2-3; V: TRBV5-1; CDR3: CASSPGGTGRTDTQYF
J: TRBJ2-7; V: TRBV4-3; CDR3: CASSQDPTASYSYEQYF
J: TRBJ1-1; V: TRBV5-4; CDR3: CASSGGQGNTEAFF
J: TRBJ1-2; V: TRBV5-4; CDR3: CASSSRDGYTF
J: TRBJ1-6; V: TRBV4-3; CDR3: CASSQGPLAQVSNSPLHF
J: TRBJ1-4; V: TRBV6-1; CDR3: CASSDGTEKLFF